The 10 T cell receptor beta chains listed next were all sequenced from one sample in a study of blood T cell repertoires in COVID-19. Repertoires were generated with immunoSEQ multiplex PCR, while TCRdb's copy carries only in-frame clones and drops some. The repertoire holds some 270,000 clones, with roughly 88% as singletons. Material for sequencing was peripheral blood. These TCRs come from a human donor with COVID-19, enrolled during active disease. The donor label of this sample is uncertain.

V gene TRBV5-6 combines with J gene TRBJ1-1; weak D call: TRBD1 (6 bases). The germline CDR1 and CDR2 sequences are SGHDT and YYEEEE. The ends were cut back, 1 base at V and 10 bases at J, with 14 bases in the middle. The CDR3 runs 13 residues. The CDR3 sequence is CASSLLQGFGAFF. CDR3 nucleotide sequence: TGTGCCAGCAGCTTGCTACAGGGTTTTGGAGCTTTCTTT.

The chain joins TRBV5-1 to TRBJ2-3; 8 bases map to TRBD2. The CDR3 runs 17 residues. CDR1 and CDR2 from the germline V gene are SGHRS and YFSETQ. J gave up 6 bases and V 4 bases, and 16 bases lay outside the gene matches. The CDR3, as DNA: TGCGCCAGCAGCCGTAGGGGGTGGGTAGCGGGAACGGATACGCAGTATTTT. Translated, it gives CASSRRGWVAGTDTQYF.

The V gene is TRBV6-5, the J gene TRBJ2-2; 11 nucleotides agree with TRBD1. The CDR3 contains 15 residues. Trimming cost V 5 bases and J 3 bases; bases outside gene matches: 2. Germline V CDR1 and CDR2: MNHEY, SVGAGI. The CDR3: CASSRTGGYTGELFF. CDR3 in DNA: TGTGCCAGCAGTCGGACAGGGGGCTACACCGGGGAGCTGTTTTTT.

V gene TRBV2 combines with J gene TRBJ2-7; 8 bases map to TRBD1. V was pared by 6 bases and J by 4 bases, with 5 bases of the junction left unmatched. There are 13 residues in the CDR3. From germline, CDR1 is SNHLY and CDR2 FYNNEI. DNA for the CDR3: TGTGCCAGCAGGGAGGACAGGGCTTACGAGCAGTACTTC. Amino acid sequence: CASREDRAYEQYF. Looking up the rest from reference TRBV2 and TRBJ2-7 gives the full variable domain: EPEVTQTPSHQVTQMGQEVILRCVPISNHLYFYWYRQILGQKVEFLVSFYNNEISEKSEIFDDQFSVERPDGSNFTLKIRSTKLEDSAMYFCASREDRAYEQYFGPGTRLTVT.

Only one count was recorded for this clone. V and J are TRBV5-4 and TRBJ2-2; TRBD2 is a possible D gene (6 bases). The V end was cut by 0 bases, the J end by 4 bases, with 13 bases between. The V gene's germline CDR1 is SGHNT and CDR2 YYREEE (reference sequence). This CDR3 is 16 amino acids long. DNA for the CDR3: TGTGCCAGCAGCTTGGAGGCGGGACTCGTCACCGGGGAGCTGTTTTTT. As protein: CASSLEAGLVTGELFF.

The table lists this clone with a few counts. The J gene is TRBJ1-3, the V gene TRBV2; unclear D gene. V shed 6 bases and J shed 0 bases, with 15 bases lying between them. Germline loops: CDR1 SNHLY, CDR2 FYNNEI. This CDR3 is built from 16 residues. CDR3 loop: CASSPDTAYSGNTIYF. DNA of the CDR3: TGTGCCAGCAGCCCTGACACCGCATACTCTGGAAACACCATATATTTT.

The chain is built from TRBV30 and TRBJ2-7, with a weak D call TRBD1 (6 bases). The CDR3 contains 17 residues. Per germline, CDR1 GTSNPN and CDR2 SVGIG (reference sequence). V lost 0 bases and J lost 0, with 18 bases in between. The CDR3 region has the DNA TGTGCCTGGAGTGTACCCAGGGGCTATCTAAGCTCCTACGAGCAGTACTTC. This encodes CAWSVPRGYLSSYEQYF.

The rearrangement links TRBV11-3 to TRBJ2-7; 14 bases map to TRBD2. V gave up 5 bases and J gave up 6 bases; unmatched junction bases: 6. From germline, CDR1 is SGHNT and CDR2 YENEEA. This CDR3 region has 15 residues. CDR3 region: CASSPGLAGGVEQYF. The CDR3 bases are TGTGCCAGCAGCCCCGGACTAGCGGGAGGAGTCGAGCAGTACTTC.

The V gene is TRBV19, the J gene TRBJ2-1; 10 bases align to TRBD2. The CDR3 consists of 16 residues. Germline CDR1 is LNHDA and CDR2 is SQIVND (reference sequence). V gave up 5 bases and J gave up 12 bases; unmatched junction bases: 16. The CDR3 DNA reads TGTGCCAGTAGTTACTCCGCGGATAGCGGGAGGCGTTTGCAGTTCTTC. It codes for CASSYSADSGRRLQFF.

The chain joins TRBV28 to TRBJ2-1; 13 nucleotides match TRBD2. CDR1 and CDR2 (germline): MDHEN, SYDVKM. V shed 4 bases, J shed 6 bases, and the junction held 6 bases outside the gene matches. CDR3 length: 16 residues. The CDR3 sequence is CASSSPGTSGINEQFF. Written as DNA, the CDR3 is TGTGCCAGCAGTTCCCCCGGGACTAGCGGGATCAATGAGCAGTTCTTC.